Below, 25 T cell receptor beta chains from the same sample are listed, as sequenced in a study of Graves' ophthalmopathy and Graves' hyperthyroidism. TCR beta CDR3 amplification used RNA transcripts. Second-round multiplex PCR came after a first-round RT-PCR that employed HTBI primers. TCRdb reprocessed the multiplex PCR reads with MiXCR, giving one entry per CDR3 protein. Of about 550,000 distinct CDR3 sequences listed, 39% are singletons. The sequencing input was peripheral blood or thyroid tissue (not recorded which). The receptors were gathered from an adult man with Graves' hyperthyroidism.

This clonotype came up many times. The CDR3 is CASRGQGATNNSPLHF. CDR3 nucleotide sequence: TGTGCCAGCAGGGGACAGGGGGCGACGAACAATTCACCCCTCCACTTT. V and J are TRBV7-3 and TRBJ1-6; TRBD1 agrees at 12 bases. The V and J ends lost 6 bases and 7 bases, in that order; junction bases with no gene match: 7. Germline-derived CDR1 and CDR2 are SGHTA and FQGTGA. CDR3 length: 16 residues.

In the case of this clonotype: This may stem from a read error, because a much larger clone lies one nucleotide away. The chain combines TRBV4-1 with TRBJ1-1; tentative D call: TRBD1 (5 bases). V was cut by 4 bases and J by 3 bases, with 12 bases left in between. The CDR3 has 14 residues. Germline lookup yields CDR1 MGHRA and CDR2 YSYEKL. CDR3 sequence reads: CASSLQAVDTEAFF. The CDR3 DNA is TGCGCCAGCAGCCTACAGGCTGTGGACACTGAAGCTTTCTTT.

The chain uses TRBV19 and TRBJ2-4, with 7 bases matching TRBD2. Germline V CDR1 and CDR2: LNHDA, SQIVND (reference sequence). This CDR3 is 17 amino acids long. Unmatched junction bases numbered 9, after V lost 4 bases and J lost 0 bases. This CDR3 reads CASSSLREGIAKNIQYF. The DNA of the CDR3 is TGTGCCAGTAGTAGCCTCAGGGAGGGGATAGCCAAAAACATTCAGTACTTC.

The CDR3 loop reads CASSSDWGREYEQYF. The CDR3 DNA reads as TGTGCCAGCAGCTCAGACTGGGGTCGGGAGTACGAGCAGTACTTC. V and J are TRBV7-9 and TRBJ2-7; D may be TRBD2 (6 bases). V was trimmed by 4 bases and J by 4 bases, leaving 17 bases between them. This CDR3 spans 15 amino acids. CDR1 is SEHNR, CDR2 FQNEAQ, per germline (reference sequence).

This clonotype was seen repeatedly, ten times or more. The chain couples TRBV9 to TRBJ1-5; a possible D gene is TRBD1 (6 bases). This CDR3 spans 14 amino acids. Looked up from germline, CDR1 is SGDLS and CDR2 is YYNGEE. The ends were cut back, 4 bases at V and 4 bases at J, with 12 bases in the middle. CDR3 protein: CASSPTDRNQPQHF. The CDR3 DNA follows: TGTGCCAGCAGCCCGACGGACAGAAATCAGCCCCAGCATTTT.

CDR3 amino acids: CASSLMTGYNNEQFF. The CDR3 DNA reads as TGTGCCAGCAGCCTCATGACAGGGTATAACAATGAGCAGTTCTTC. The chain combines TRBV7-9 with TRBJ2-1, with 7 positions matching TRBD1. This CDR3 contains 15 residues. Germline CDR1 SEHNR, CDR2 FQNEAQ (reference sequence). Trimming removed 5 bases from V and 5 bases from J; junction bases left unmatched: 9.

This clonotype has ten or more counts. The V call is TRBV7-2, the J call TRBJ1-6; no clear D gene. CDR1 is SGHTA, CDR2 FQGNSA, per germline. The CDR3 spans 15 residues. V was clipped by 0 bases and J by 7 bases, with 10 bases between them. CDR3 sequence reads: CASSLALTANSPLHF. The CDR3 DNA sequence: TGTGCCAGCAGCTTAGCTTTAACAGCAAATTCACCCCTCCACTTT.

This clonotype was seen at least ten times. The genes are TRBV2 and TRBJ2-7; D possibly corresponds to TRBD1 (6 bases). V lost 1 base and J lost 1, with 11 bases in between. This CDR3 has 15 amino acids. The germline V gene encodes CDR1 SNHLY and CDR2 FYNNEI. Here the CDR3 reads CASSEGRGGSYEQYF. The CDR3 DNA is TGTGCCAGCAGTGAAGGTAGAGGGGGTTCCTACGAGCAGTACTTC.

The gene calls are TRBV7-9 and TRBJ2-7, with TRBD1 matching 10 bases. CDR1 is SEHNR, CDR2 FQNEAQ, per germline (reference sequence). The CDR3 is 14 amino acids. V lost 8 bases to trimming and J lost 11 bases; unmatched junction nucleotides: 15. The CDR3 region has the DNA TGTGCCAGCTCACCGGGAGACAGGGGGCGACCTAAGTACTTC. Protein product: CASSPGDRGRPKYF.

This clonotype was detected ten times or more. This chain connects TRBV4-2 to TRBJ2-5, with 8 bases matching TRBD1. The CDR3 runs to 17 residues. CDR1 and CDR2 (germline): LGHNA, YNFKEQ. Unmatched junction bases numbered 10, after V lost 3 bases and J lost 1 base. Here the CDR3 DNA reads TGTGCCAGCAGCCACACTCCCGGGACAGGCTTCCAAGAGACCCAGTACTTC. It encodes CASSHTPGTGFQETQYF.

The chain has TRBV12-3 or TRBV12-4 and TRBJ2-2, with TRBD2 as a possible D gene (7 bases). This CDR3 comprises 17 residues. V dropped 7 bases and J dropped 4 bases, with 22 bases sitting between them. The CDR3 here is CASTLGGASGGTGELFF. DNA for the CDR3: TGTGCCAGCACCCTAGGGGGGGCGAGCGGTGGCACCGGGGAGCTGTTTTTT.

This clonotype came up many times. The chain uses TRBV12-3 or TRBV12-4 and TRBJ1-5, with 9 bases identical to TRBD1. This CDR3 has 15 residues. The V and J ends lost 6 bases and 4 bases, in that order; junction bases with no gene match: 7. CDR3 loop: CASSNSDRGNQPQHF. In DNA, the CDR3 is TGTGCCAGCAGCAATTCGGACAGGGGAAATCAGCCCCAGCATTTT.

This clonotype was picked up many times. The CDR3 protein is CASRGLAGLTGELFF. The CDR3 DNA sequence: TGTGCCAGCCGTGGACTAGCGGGGTTAACCGGGGAGCTGTTTTTT. This chain connects TRBV2 to TRBJ2-2; 12 bases map to TRBD2. This CDR3 is built from 15 residues. Germline V CDR1 and CDR2: SNHLY, FYNNEI. The V segment lost 8 bases and the J segment 5 bases; nucleotides outside the gene matches: 6. The full variable domain, with the rest looked up from reference TRBV2 and TRBJ2-2, is EPEVTQTPSHQVTQMGQEVILRCVPISNHLYFYWYRQILGQKVEFLVSFYNNEISEKSEIFDDQFSVERPDGSNFTLKIRSTKLEDSAMYFCASRGLAGLTGELFFGEGSRLTVL.

This clonotype was counted ten times or more. The rearrangement links TRBV6-6 to TRBJ1-2, with D unclear. The CDR3 loop spans 16 amino acids. V was clipped by 5 bases and J by 0 bases, with 16 bases between them. The germline gives CDR1 MNHNY, CDR2 SVGAGI (reference sequence). The CDR3 loop is CASSPRGELANYGYTF. The CDR3 nucleotides read TGTGCCAGCAGTCCCCGGGGAGAGTTAGCTAACTATGGCTACACCTTC.

Details on this clonotype: A much larger clone lies one base from this, so it may be a read error. The chain joins TRBV19 to TRBJ1-1; D is possibly TRBD1 (5 bases). There are 15 residues in the CDR3. Germline V gene lookup returns CDR1 LNHDA and CDR2 SQIVND (reference sequence). Here the CDR3 reads CAGRLFGGSNTEAFF. In DNA, the CDR3 is TGTGCCGGTAGGCTTTTTGGGGGAAGTAACACTGAAGCTTTCTTT.

This clonotype has a handful of counts. The chain is built from TRBV27 and TRBJ2-7, with 8 positions matching TRBD2. The germline gives CDR1 MNHEY, CDR2 SMNVEV (reference sequence). The CDR3 extends over 16 amino acids. Losses at the gene ends were 2 bases for V and 3 bases for J; bases not matched to a gene: 9. The CDR3 DNA sequence: TGTGCCAGCAGTTTAGCGGGGCGGGGGGCTTACTACGAGCAGTACTTC. Translating gives CASSLAGRGAYYEQYF.

This sequence joins TRBV27 and TRBJ2-7, with a weak D call TRBD1 (5 bases). With 2 bases removed from V and 0 bases from J, the gap between germline ends came to 17 bases. CDR3 length: 17 residues. The germline CDR1 and CDR2 sequences are MNHEY and SMNVEV (reference sequence). The CDR3 DNA reads TGTGCCAGCAGTTTAAAGGCCCCTAGGGGAAACTCCTACGAGCAGTACTTC. The encoded protein is CASSLKAPRGNSYEQYF.

On this clonotype: This sequence may be a read error, since a much larger clone differs from it by one base. The V gene is TRBV6-2 or TRBV6-3, the J gene TRBJ1-5; tentatively, D is TRBD1 (6 bases). CDR1 is MNHEY and CDR2 is SVGEGT in the germline V gene. The CDR3 spans 13 residues. This chain's CDR3 is CASRPQGYQSQHF. CDR3 coding DNA: TGTGCCAGCAGACCCCAGGGGTATCAGTCCCAGCATTTT.

The genes are TRBV6-5 and TRBJ2-7; 11 bases agree with TRBD2. The CDR3 totals 15 residues. Trimming removed 5 bases from V and 0 bases from J; junction bases left unmatched: 3. Germline CDR1 is MNHEY and CDR2 is SVGAGI. The CDR3 DNA reads as TGTGCCAGCAGTGATCTAGCGGGGGGCTCCTACGAGCAGTACTTC. This sequence encodes CASSDLAGGSYEQYF.

This clonotype was counted a few times. CDR3 in DNA: TGTGCCAGCAGTTATTGGGGCTCGACGGGGGCTGAAGCTTTCTTT. Translation: CASSYWGSTGAEAFF. The chain has TRBV5-4 and TRBJ1-1; tentative D call: TRBD1 (5 bases). The CDR3 length is 15 residues. Germline values: CDR1 SGHNT, CDR2 YYREEE (reference sequence). V gave up 5 bases and J gave up 6 bases, with 20 bases separating them.

V usage is TRBV12-3 or TRBV12-4 and J usage is TRBJ2-2; D uncertain. The CDR3 length is 15 residues. With 3 bases removed from V and 2 bases from J, the gap between germline ends came to 10 bases. The CDR3 DNA sequence: TGTGCCAGCAGTTTCGGACGGACCAACACCGGGGAGCTGTTTTTT. Protein product: CASSFGRTNTGELFF.

On this clonotype itself: Being one base from a much bigger clone, this may be a read error. Since the CDR3 does not end with the conserved phenylalanine or tryptophan, this likely comes from a read error. This chain joins TRBV2 and TRBJ2-2; D call uncertain. In germline, CDR1 is SNHLY, CDR2 FYNNEI. The CDR3 is made up of 11 amino acids. V lost 7 bases and J lost 1, with 1 base in between. The CDR3 loop is CASKNTGELFS. The CDR3 DNA reads TGTGCCAGCAAGAACACCGGGGAGCTGTTTTCT.

The chain has TRBV5-1 and TRBJ2-5; D possibly uses TRBD1 or TRBD2 (6 bases each). Trimming cost V 3 bases and J 5 bases, with 14 bases left between them. This CDR3 comprises 14 residues. Germline CDR1 SGHRS, CDR2 YFSETQ. DNA for the CDR3: TGCGCCAGCAGCTCCTGGGGGGCCTTTGAGACCCAGTACTTC. Translated: CASSSWGAFETQYF.

Points on this clonotype: This clone may be a read error of a much larger clone one base away. V gene TRBV2 combines with J gene TRBJ2-2, with unresolved D. Germline V lookup: CDR1 SNHLY, CDR2 FYNNEI. This CDR3 spans 15 amino acids. The DNA of the CDR3 is TGTGTCAGCAGTGACGGTCCTGCGAACACCGGGGAGCTGTTTTTT. Translated, it gives CVSSDGPANTGELFF.

The chain couples TRBV20-1 to TRBJ2-1; 9 nucleotides line up with TRBD2. Per the germline V gene, CDR1 is DFQATT and CDR2 is SNEGSKA (reference sequence). CDR3 length: 15 amino acids. V shed 2 bases and J 2 bases; nucleotides not matched to a gene: 4. The CDR3 nucleotides read TGCAGTGCTAGACCTTCTAGCGGGACCTACAATGAGCAGTTCTTC. This codes for CSARPSSGTYNEQFF.